This T cell receptor (beta chain) was captured in a study of kidney transplant recipient with SARS-CoV-2 infection. Germline CDR1 LGHDT, CDR2 YNNKEL (reference sequence). The CDR3 length is 17 residues. On this clonotype: This may stem from a read error, because a much larger clone lies one nucleotide away.

TCRdb passed the reads through MiXCR, listing each CDR3 protein once. The sample contains fewer than 250,000 distinct CDR3 sequences, under 35% of which appear only once. The sequenced sample was a blood sample, obtained at baseline and between days 110 and 120 from a kidney transplant recipient. This chain links TRBV3-1 with TRBJ1-1; D gene unclear. The source of this sequence is a male patient aged 25 to 39 who had COVID-19 and was a kidney transplant recipient. A share of the T cells may be of graft donor origin. The CDR3 loop is CASSSAIPISIRTGAFF. DNA for the CDR3: TGTGCCAGCAGCTCTGCAATTCCCATTTCAATTCGCACTGGAGCTTTCTTT.